This T cell receptor beta chain appears in the sequencing data of a study of identical twins. Study-level results: In drawing conclusions, the study used cross-sectional statistical analysis and did not follow the same donors.

Germline V gene lookup returns CDR1 SGHRS and CDR2 YFSETQ. This CDR3 comprises 18 residues. With V trimmed by 1 base and J by 2 bases, 9 bases remained unmatched. There are a few counts of this clonotype. Antigen unknown. A universal primer site was created by template switching, with the cDNA bearing unique molecular identifiers. TCRdb reanalysed the 5' RACE reads using MiXCR and keeps one entry per CDR3 protein. The table shows about 900,000 distinct CDR3 sequences, with 9% to 15% occurring only once. In addition, the sample was reused for a study of yellow fever vaccine responses in identical twins.

The sequenced sample was PBMCs. V is TRBV5-1 and J is TRBJ2-5, with 12 positions matching TRBD2. The receptor comes from a woman aged 18-35 years in good health. Here the CDR3 DNA reads TGCGCCAGCAGCTTGTCTAGCGGGGGGGCGACTTCACAAGAGACCCAGTACTTC. Translation: CASSLSSGGATSQETQYF.